One sample yielded the 23 T cell receptor beta chains listed below, sequenced in a study of cytomegalovirus exposure and HLA in healthy donors. Data came from immunoSEQ multiplex PCR; TCRdb stores just in-frame clones and leaves some out. Of 300,000 to 400,000 clones in the sample, around 90% are singletons; the top ten hold approximately 0.96%. The sample comprised PBMCs. The receptor set was obtained from a man aged 30-40 years in good health and CMV-seronegative.

J is TRBJ2-7 and V is TRBV6-1; 8 nucleotides agree with TRBD1. There are 10 residues in the CDR3. Germline V CDR1 and CDR2: MNHNS, SASEGT. V gave up 11 bases and J gave up 12 bases; unmatched junction bases: 9. The CDR3 loop is CAGRDRHLYF. DNA of the CDR3: TGTGCCGGACGGGACAGGCATTTGTACTTC.

The rearrangement links TRBV14 to TRBJ2-6; D perhaps matches TRBD2 (5 bases). Germline loops: CDR1 SGHDN, CDR2 FVKESK. CDR3 length: 16 residues. The ends were cut back, 1 base at V and 4 bases at J, with 11 bases in the middle. CDR3 loop: CASSQVGRGGANVLTF. In DNA, the CDR3 is TGTGCCAGCAGCCAAGTGGGGAGAGGAGGGGCCAACGTCCTGACTTTC.

The chain couples TRBV6-6 to TRBJ1-5; maybe TRBD1 (5 bases). Germline V lookup: CDR1 MNHNY, CDR2 SVGAGI (reference sequence). The CDR3 is made up of 13 amino acids. Deletions cut 8 bases from V and 3 bases from J, with 11 bases between. CDR3 sequence reads: CASCTGFNQPQHF. DNA for the CDR3: TGTGCCAGCTGTACAGGCTTCAATCAGCCCCAGCATTTT.

The chain has TRBV19 and TRBJ1-5; D may be TRBD1 (5 bases). Trimming removed 3 bases from V and 0 bases from J, with 18 bases in between. The CDR3 consists of 18 residues. From germline, CDR1 is LNHDA and CDR2 SQIVND (reference sequence). The CDR3 loop is CASSIKVDRMYSNQPQHF. The CDR3 region has the DNA TGTGCCAGTAGTATCAAAGTTGACAGAATGTATAGCAATCAGCCCCAGCATTTT.

The sample holds one count of this clone. The chain recombines TRBV18 with TRBJ1-1; D is unclear. This CDR3 is 14 amino acids long. The V end was cut by 0 bases, the J end by 1 base, with 6 bases between. From germline, CDR1 is KGHSH and CDR2 LQKENI. The CDR3 is CASSPPSGNTEAFF. The DNA for the CDR3 is TGTGCCAGCTCACCACCGTCCGGGAACACTGAAGCTTTCTTT.

This chain links TRBV2 with TRBJ2-5; tentatively, D is TRBD2 (7 bases). This CDR3 comprises 15 residues. Germline lookup yields CDR1 SNHLY and CDR2 FYNNEI. Trimming left V 5 bases short and J 1 base short, with 14 bases between. The CDR3 spells CASSKTRGAQETQYF. CDR3 coding DNA: TGTGCCAGCAGTAAGACCCGGGGGGCCCAAGAGACCCAGTACTTC.

V is TRBV6-1 and J is TRBJ2-5; D is possibly TRBD1 (6 bases). V shed 0 bases and J shed 1 base, with 12 bases lying between them. This CDR3 has 16 residues. CDR1 MNHNS and CDR2 SASEGT come from the germline V gene. In DNA, the CDR3 is TGTGCCAGCAGTGAAGCCTCCGGGACACGCCAAGAGACCCAGTACTTC. This gives the protein CASSEASGTRQETQYF.

The chain joins TRBV6-5 to TRBJ1-1; possible D gene TRBD1, 6 bases. CDR3 length: 15 residues. The germline V gene encodes CDR1 MNHEY and CDR2 SVGAGI. V lost 2 bases and J 5 bases, leaving 15 bases between the germline ends. The CDR3 bases are TGTGCCAGCAGTTACGGCGGGGGAGGGGGGACTGAAGCTTTCTTT. It translates to CASSYGGGGGTEAFF.

This chain connects TRBV7-2 to TRBJ2-7; 9 nucleotides align to TRBD1. The length of the CDR3 is 15 residues. J gave up 2 bases and V 2 bases, and 4 bases lay outside the gene matches. Germline V gene lookup returns CDR1 SGHTA and CDR2 FQGNSA. This chain's CDR3 is CASSLRGQGAYEQYF. CDR3 sequence (DNA): TGTGCCAGCAGCTTAAGGGGACAGGGCGCCTACGAGCAGTACTTC.

V and J are TRBV4-1 and TRBJ1-5; TRBD1 matches 7 bases. The trim removed 2 bases at V and 3 bases at J, leaving 7 bases unmatched. The length of the CDR3 is 16 residues. Germline-derived CDR1 and CDR2 are MGHRA and YSYEKL. The CDR3 DNA sequence: TGCGCCAGCAGCCAACTGACAGGGAGAAACAATCAGCCCCAGCATTTT. The encoded protein is CASSQLTGRNNQPQHF.

Here the CDR3 DNA reads TGTGCCAGCAGCTTAGACAGCGGGGGGGCCTCCTACAATGAGCAGTTCTTC. Amino acid sequence: CASSLDSGGASYNEQFF. The chain carries TRBV7-9 and TRBJ2-1; 10 bases align to TRBD2. V shed 1 base, J shed 0 bases, and the junction held 3 bases outside the gene matches. Looked up from germline, CDR1 is SEHNR and CDR2 is FQNEAQ (reference sequence). The CDR3 is made up of 17 amino acids.

The chain has TRBV6-1 and TRBJ2-7, with 7 bases that match TRBD1. The CDR3 extends over 12 amino acids. Losses at the gene ends were 6 bases for V and 5 bases for J; bases not matched to a gene: 4. Germline V gene data show CDR1 as MNHNS and CDR2 as SASEGT. For the CDR3, the DNA is TGTGCCAGCAGGACAGGGCACGACGAGCAGTACTTC. As protein: CASRTGHDEQYF.

This clone was recorded only once. The chain carries TRBV10-3 and TRBJ2-2; D is ambiguous. This CDR3 is built from 11 residues. From germline, CDR1 is ENHRY and CDR2 SYGVKD. Trimming cost V 8 bases and J 7 bases, with 8 bases left between them. The CDR3 here is CAIESLGELFF. DNA of the CDR3: TGTGCCATCGAGTCTCTCGGGGAGCTGTTTTTT.

This clone was seen more than once but under ten times. V gene TRBV10-3 combines with J gene TRBJ1-2; D gene uncertain. Germline V gene lookup returns CDR1 ENHRY and CDR2 SYGVKD. With 8 bases removed from V and 7 bases from J, the gap between germline ends came to 11 bases. The CDR3 runs to 11 residues. CDR3 sequence: CAIGEGFGYTF. The DNA for the CDR3 is TGTGCCATCGGAGAGGGTTTTGGCTACACCTTC.

V gene TRBV27 combines with J gene TRBJ1-1, with 7 bases fitting TRBD1. Germline values: CDR1 MNHEY, CDR2 SMNVEV (reference sequence). Germline trimming cut 8 bases from V and 0 bases from J; bases unmatched to any gene: 6. This CDR3 is built from 14 residues. The CDR3 is CASGLDRVNTEAFF. DNA of the CDR3: TGTGCCAGCGGATTAGACAGGGTGAACACTGAAGCTTTCTTT.

The CDR3 DNA reads as TGCGCCAGCAGCTTGACAGGGGGCGAAAATTCACCCCTCCACTTT. This codes for CASSLTGGENSPLHF. The genes are TRBV5-1 and TRBJ1-6; TRBD1 agrees at 9 bases. Germline V gene lookup returns CDR1 SGHRS and CDR2 YFSETQ. The V segment lost 1 base and the J segment 7 bases; nucleotides outside the gene matches: 3. The CDR3 is 15 residues long.

The genes are TRBV18 and TRBJ1-1; D is perhaps TRBD1 (6 bases). V was shortened by 2 bases and J by 10 bases, with 11 bases between the two germline ends. The CDR3 loop spans 12 amino acids. Per germline, CDR1 KGHSH and CDR2 LQKENI. For the CDR3, the DNA is TGTGCCAGCTCACCAGAATCAGGGGTAGCTTTCTTT. Its protein product is CASSPESGVAFF.

The chain employs TRBV6-6 and TRBJ2-2; tentative D call: TRBD1 (6 bases). The CDR3 covers 13 residues. The ends were cut back, 6 bases at V and 6 bases at J, with 11 bases in the middle. Germline CDR1 MNHNY, CDR2 SVGAGI (reference sequence). The CDR3 DNA follows: TGTGCCAGCAGACAGGGTCTGGCCGGGGAGCTGTTTTTT. Protein: CASRQGLAGELFF.

V and J are TRBV11-2 and TRBJ2-1; tentatively, D is TRBD1 (6 bases). CDR3 length: 16 residues. In germline, CDR1 is SGHAT, CDR2 FQNNGV. The V and J ends lost 3 bases and 6 bases respectively, with 18 bases between them. The CDR3 nucleotides read TGTGCCAGCAGCTTCATGGGGTACGGGACAATCAATGAGCAGTTCTTC. Protein: CASSFMGYGTINEQFF. The full variable domain, its missing parts supplied by reference TRBV11-2 and TRBJ2-1, is EAGVAQSPRYKIIEKRQSVAFWCNPISGHATLYWYQQILGQGPKLLIQFQNNGVVDDSQLPKDRFSAERLKGVDSTLKIQPAKLEDSAVYLCASSFMGYGTINEQFFGPGTRLTVL.

This clone has only a few counts. This rearrangement joins TRBV7-9 to TRBJ1-3; D ambiguous. The germline V and J ends were trimmed by 1 base and 2 bases, with 9 bases remaining between them. CDR1 and CDR2 from the germline V gene are SEHNR and FQNEAQ (reference sequence). This CDR3 is built from 15 residues. CDR3 bases: TGTGCCAGCAGCTTAGTCGAGTTTGCTGGAAACACCATATATTTT. Protein: CASSLVEFAGNTIYF.

The genes are TRBV5-1 and TRBJ2-7; perhaps TRBD2 as D (7 bases). Trimming stripped 0 bases from V and 4 bases from J, with 17 bases between. Germline V lookup: CDR1 SGHRS, CDR2 YFSETQ. The CDR3 is 16 residues long. This CDR3 reads CASSLEGGETFYEQYF. CDR3 in DNA: TGCGCCAGCAGCTTGGAAGGGGGGGAGACATTTTACGAGCAGTACTTC.

The rearrangement joins TRBV7-7 to TRBJ2-2; maybe TRBD1 (6 bases). The V gene lost 5 bases and the J gene lost 4 bases, with 17 bases spanning the gap. The CDR3 extends over 16 amino acids. The germline V gene has CDR1 SSHAT and CDR2 FNYEAQ (reference sequence). CDR3 in DNA: TGTGCCAGCAGCCCCCAGGGCAGGGGATCCACCGGGGAGCTGTTTTTT. Translated: CASSPQGRGSTGELFF.

This sequence joins TRBV6-5 and TRBJ2-1, with 13 positions matching TRBD2. V dropped 7 bases and J dropped 5; count of bases not matched to a gene: 5. This CDR3 contains 15 residues. CDR1 is MNHEY and CDR2 is SVGAGI in the germline V gene. CDR3 loop: CASKLLAGGNNEQFF. In nucleotides, the CDR3 is TGTGCCAGCAAGCTACTAGCGGGGGGGAACAATGAGCAGTTCTTC.